The 16 T cell receptor beta chains in this list originate from one sample, sequenced in a study of spatial heterogeneity in lung cancer (dated by TCRdb to between 2018 and 2021). The sample's time point label is to be understood as: sample taken at primary tumor resection. Libraries came from 5' RACE. Sequencing relied on a NextSeq 500. The public sequencing data were trimmed at Q25 with fastp and processed into clonotypes with MiXCR by TCRdb, which kept only in-frame beta chains. One record per CDR3 amino acid sequence lists the most common genes and DNA. The sample contains about 38,000 distinct CDR3 sequences, approximately 7.5% of them found a single time. Approximately 30% of the sample goes to the ten largest clones. Specimen: PBMCs, collected at surgery. These receptors came from a male donor with early-stage non-small cell lung cancer.

J is TRBJ1-1 and V is TRBV19; 9 bases are a match to TRBD1. Unmatched junction bases numbered 8, after V lost 6 bases and J lost 3 bases. The CDR3 covers 15 residues. Per the germline V gene, CDR1 is LNHDA and CDR2 is SQIVND (reference sequence). The CDR3 sequence is CASSLLGQGHTEAFF. The CDR3 DNA sequence: TGTGCCAGTAGCTTATTGGGACAGGGACACACTGAAGCTTTCTTT.

This clonotype was picked up a small number of times. The chain recombines TRBV6-5 with TRBJ1-2; no definite D call. V was trimmed by 2 bases and J by 2 bases, leaving 6 bases between them. From germline, CDR1 is MNHEY and CDR2 SVGAGI. There are 13 residues in the CDR3. The CDR3 sequence: CASSYDGNYGYTF. DNA for the CDR3: TGTGCCAGCAGTTACGACGGAAACTATGGCTACACCTTC.

This clonotype was counted many times. The V call is TRBV7-2, the J call TRBJ2-5, with a tentative D call TRBD1 (5 bases). V lost 5 bases to trimming and J lost 2 bases, with 12 bases between them. CDR1 and CDR2 from the germline V gene are SGHTA and FQGNSA. The length of the CDR3 is 14 residues. CDR3 amino acids: CASSNNRRQETQYF. The CDR3 DNA follows: TGTGCCAGCAGCAACAACAGGAGACAAGAGACCCAGTACTTC.

There are many counts of this clonotype. This chain uses TRBV20-1 with TRBJ1-5, with 8 bases that match TRBD1. The V segment lost 3 bases and the J segment 6 bases; nucleotides outside the gene matches: 7. The germline gives CDR1 DFQATT, CDR2 SNEGSKA (reference sequence). This CDR3 has 14 residues. The CDR3 is CSASRQGAFQPQHF. The CDR3 region has the DNA TGCAGTGCTAGTAGGCAGGGGGCCTTTCAGCCCCAGCATTTT.

This clonotype appeared a few times. The chain combines TRBV10-3 with TRBJ1-5, with D unclear. V gave up 0 bases and J gave up 3 bases, with 6 bases separating them. CDR1 and CDR2 from the germline V gene are ENHRY and SYGVKD. The CDR3 sequence is 14 residues long. CDR3 loop: CAISESGYNQPQHF. The CDR3 DNA follows: TGTGCCATCAGTGAGTCTGGTTACAATCAGCCCCAGCATTTT.

Ten or more counts support this clonotype. The junction departs from germline at one end; a sequencing error may be responsible. This chain uses TRBV7-9 with TRBJ1-6, with 9 bases aligning to TRBD1. CDR1 is SEHNR, CDR2 FQNEAQ, per germline (reference sequence). This CDR3 contains 13 residues. The CDR3 loop reads CASSGTGNSSLHF. The CDR3 coding sequence is TGTGCCAGCAGTGGGACAGGGAATTCATCCCTCCACTTT.

This clonotype was seen repeatedly, ten times or more. The chain has TRBV10-3 and TRBJ2-3, with D unclear. The germline V gene encodes CDR1 ENHRY and CDR2 SYGVKD. The CDR3 spans 14 residues. Deletions cut 3 bases from V and 0 bases from J, with 7 bases between. As DNA, the CDR3 is TGTGCCATCAGTGATTCGAAAAGCACAGATACGCAGTATTTT. It translates to CAISDSKSTDTQYF.

The V gene is TRBV18, the J gene TRBJ1-1; 7 bases are shared with TRBD1. The CDR3 runs 14 residues. The germline V gene has CDR1 KGHSH and CDR2 LQKENI. The trim removed 2 bases at V and 7 bases at J, leaving 7 bases unmatched. The CDR3 coding sequence is TGTGCCAGCTCACCATCGGGAAGGGACAGTGAAGCTTTCTTT. Protein product: CASSPSGRDSEAFF.

The J gene is TRBJ2-7, the V gene TRBV6-2 or TRBV6-3; 10 nucleotides align to TRBD1. There are 12 residues in the CDR3. CDR1 and CDR2 from the germline V gene are MNHEY and SVGEGT. J was trimmed by 7 bases and V by 8 bases; bases with no gene match: 5. The CDR3 bases are TGTGCCAGCCGGGACAGGGGTCGTGAGCAGTACGTC. Its translation: CASRDRGREQYV.

At least ten counts were recorded for this clonotype. The J gene is TRBJ2-7, the V gene TRBV4-3; TRBD2 agrees at 11 bases. CDR3 length equals 16 residues. The germline V gene has CDR1 LGHNA and CDR2 YSLEER. V lost 4 bases and J lost 6; bases outside the gene matches: 11. CDR3 sequence reads: CASSPGELAGAGEQYV. CDR3 nucleotide sequence: TGCGCCAGCAGCCCCGGGGAACTAGCGGGAGCGGGCGAGCAGTACGTC.

This sequence joins TRBV7-9 and TRBJ1-2; maybe TRBD1 (6 bases). The V end was cut by 5 bases, the J end by 2 bases, with 27 bases between. CDR1 is SEHNR and CDR2 is FQNEAQ in the germline V gene (reference sequence). This CDR3 spans 19 amino acids. The CDR3 sequence is CASSHPRTDSLFSNYGYTF. DNA of the CDR3: TGTGCCAGCAGCCATCCAAGGACAGATTCTTTATTTAGCAACTATGGCTACACCTTC.

This clonotype was recorded at least ten times. CDR3 region: CASSQNRDRGSPEAGNTIYF. The CDR3 DNA is TGCGCCAGCAGCCAAAACCGGGACAGGGGGAGCCCAGAGGCTGGAAACACCATATATTTT. The chain is built from TRBV4-3 and TRBJ1-3, with 11 bases that match TRBD1. The CDR3 runs 20 residues. Germline CDR1 and CDR2: LGHNA and YSLEER. The J segment lost 2 bases and the V segment lost 2 bases, leaving 14 bases of the junction unmatched.

This clonotype was detected ten times or more. The chain uses TRBV29-1 and TRBJ2-5, with D perhaps TRBD1 or TRBD2 (5 bases each). Germline CDR1 is SQVTM and CDR2 is ANQGSEA. V lost 3 bases, J lost 5 bases, and 25 bases lay in between. CDR3 length: 17 residues. CDR3 residues: CSVDILESRDLGETQYF. DNA for the CDR3: TGCAGCGTTGATATTCTTGAGTCGAGGGACCTGGGGGAGACCCAGTACTTC.

This clonotype was counted ten times or more. The chain joins TRBV28 to TRBJ1-4; 10 nucleotides line up with TRBD1. The length of the CDR3 is 14 residues. V lost 6 bases to trimming and J lost 7 bases; unmatched junction nucleotides: 5. Germline V gene lookup returns CDR1 MDHEN and CDR2 SYDVKM. The CDR3: CASRPGQGIEKLFF. CDR3 nucleotides: TGTGCCAGCAGGCCGGGACAGGGGATTGAAAAACTGTTTTTT.

This clonotype occurred many times. The CDR3 region is CASSLAQTGFNTEAFF. The CDR3 DNA is TGTGCCAGCAGTTTAGCGCAGACAGGGTTCAACACTGAAGCTTTCTTT. The gene calls are TRBV12-3 or TRBV12-4 and TRBJ1-1; TRBD1 agrees at 7 bases. The CDR3 spans 16 residues. Trimming at V came to 0 bases and at J to 2 bases, leaving 6 bases not matched to a gene.

The chain employs TRBV7-3 and TRBJ1-1; D call uncertain. Trimming pared 5 bases from V and 10 bases from J, leaving 14 bases between. Germline lookup yields CDR1 SGHTA and CDR2 FQGTGA. There are 12 residues in the CDR3. Here the CDR3 DNA reads TGTGCCAGCAGCCCTGGTGGGTTATCAGCTTTCTTT. This encodes CASSPGGLSAFF.